These 30 T cell receptor beta chains were sequenced from one sample in a study of shared clonotypes between healthy human individuals. Here immunoSEQ multiplex PCR was the method, and the copy in TCRdb shows in-frame clones only, minus some. The sample includes more than 2 million clones, approximately 94% of them seen just once. The specimen sequenced was naive CD4+ T cells sorted from blood. Specified subset: CD45RA+ positively selected. These receptors all stem from a man between 18 and 29 years old in good health.

This chain uses TRBV2 with TRBJ2-2; 11 nucleotides match TRBD2. The V and J ends lost 4 bases and 7 bases, in that order; junction bases with no gene match: 8. The CDR3 runs 16 residues. Germline V gene sequence: CDR1 SNHLY, CDR2 FYNNEI. The CDR3 sequence is CASSGLAGRSGGELFF. The CDR3, as DNA: TGTGCCAGCAGTGGACTAGCGGGACGGTCGGGCGGGGAGCTGTTTTTT. Variable domain in full (rest from reference TRBV2 and TRBJ2-2): EPEVTQTPSHQVTQMGQEVILRCVPISNHLYFYWYRQILGQKVEFLVSFYNNEISEKSEIFDDQFSVERPDGSNFTLKIRSTKLEDSAMYFCASSGLAGRSGGELFFGEGSRLTVL.

The chain recombines TRBV5-6 with TRBJ2-5; D may match TRBD1 or TRBD2 (6 bases each). This CDR3 has 14 residues. Trimming took off 4 bases at V and 4 bases at J, with 14 bases between the two ends. CDR1 SGHDT and CDR2 YYEEEE come from the germline V gene. The CDR3 protein is CASSTVGGAETQYF. CDR3 DNA sequence: TGTGCCAGCAGCACGGTGGGGGGCGCAGAGACCCAGTACTTC.

V and J are TRBV28 and TRBJ2-2; 7 nucleotides line up with TRBD2. The V gene's germline CDR1 is MDHEN and CDR2 SYDVKM. V dropped 1 base and J dropped 6; count of bases not matched to a gene: 8. The CDR3 is 16 amino acids. CDR3 nucleotide sequence: TGTGCCAGCAGTTTATTAGGGACTAAATTATCCGGGGAGCTGTTTTTT. It encodes CASSLLGTKLSGELFF.

The chain combines TRBV5-1 with TRBJ2-5; D ambiguous. With 4 bases removed from V and 5 bases from J, the gap between germline ends came to 18 bases. The germline V gene encodes CDR1 SGHRS and CDR2 YFSETQ. The CDR3 has 15 residues. This CDR3 is CASSRDPSGRETQYF. Here the CDR3 DNA reads TGCGCCAGCAGCCGCGACCCGTCGGGCAGGGAGACCCAGTACTTC. Full variable domain (outside the CDR3, taken from reference TRBV5-1 and TRBJ2-5): KAGVTQTPRYLIKTRGQQVTLSCSPISGHRSVSWYQQTPGQGLQFLFEYFSETQRNKGNFPGRFSGRQFSNSRSEMNVSTLELGDSALYLCASSRDPSGRETQYFGPGTRLLVL.

The chain joins TRBV6-6 to TRBJ2-5; tentative D call: TRBD2 (5 bases). The V end was cut by 10 bases, the J end by 7 bases, with 22 bases between. Looked up from germline, CDR1 is MNHNY and CDR2 is SVGAGI (reference sequence). CDR3 length: 14 residues. CDR3 sequence: CATAPPGRVGTQYF. The CDR3 region has the DNA TGTGCCACCGCACCCCCGGGGAGAGTTGGGACCCAGTACTTC.

CDR3 nucleotides: TGTGCCAGCAGTTTAGCCATAGCGGGACGTGTGCAGTACTTC. Translating gives CASSLAIAGRVQYF. This chain uses TRBV28 with TRBJ2-7, with TRBD2 matching 8 bases. CDR1 is MDHEN, CDR2 SYDVKM, per germline. There are 14 residues in the CDR3. The trim removed 2 bases at V and 9 bases at J, leaving 9 bases unmatched. Filled out from reference TRBV28 and TRBJ2-7, the complete variable domain reads DVKVTQSSRYLVKRTGEKVFLECVQDMDHENMFWYRQDPGLGLRLIYFSYDVKMKEKGDIPEGYSVSREKKERFSLILESASTNQTSMYLCASSLAIAGRVQYFGPGTRLTVT.

The gene calls are TRBV6-5 and TRBJ1-4; no clear D gene. The germline CDR1 and CDR2 sequences are MNHEY and SVGAGI. The germline V and J ends were trimmed by 6 bases and 1 base, with 12 bases remaining between them. CDR3 length equals 15 residues. CDR3 amino acids: CASRTGAETNEKLFF. In nucleotides, the CDR3 is TGTGCCAGCAGGACGGGCGCGGAAACTAATGAAAAACTGTTTTTT.

The chain has TRBV7-6 and TRBJ1-4; D is uncertain. The germline V and J ends were trimmed by 1 base and 3 bases, with 9 bases remaining between them. Looked up from germline, CDR1 is SGHVS and CDR2 is FNYEAQ. The CDR3 runs 15 residues. For the CDR3, the DNA is TGTGCCAGCAGCTTAGTAGGGCTAGCTAATGAAAAACTGTTTTTT. It translates to CASSLVGLANEKLFF.

The chain employs TRBV9 and TRBJ1-4, with 8 bases matching TRBD1. The CDR3 covers 18 residues. V shed 3 bases, J shed 4 bases, and the junction held 14 bases outside the gene matches. The germline V gene encodes CDR1 SGDLS and CDR2 YYNGEE. The CDR3 reads CASSARGRGPLGNEKLFF. CDR3 DNA sequence: TGTGCCAGCAGCGCCCGGGGCAGGGGGCCACTGGGTAATGAAAAACTGTTTTTT.

The V gene is TRBV6-1, the J gene TRBJ1-2; D not certain. Trimming stripped 4 bases from V and 0 bases from J, with 15 bases between. The germline CDR1 and CDR2 sequences are MNHNS and SASEGT. CDR3 size: 16 residues. This chain's CDR3 is CASSASGTSSNYGYTF. CDR3 nucleotides: TGTGCCAGCAGTGCCAGTGGTACTTCTTCTAACTATGGCTACACCTTC.

V usage is TRBV10-3 and J usage is TRBJ1-1; 8 bases match TRBD1. The V gene end was trimmed by 2 bases and the J gene end by 4 bases; junction bases not matched to a gene: 6. Per the germline V gene, CDR1 is ENHRY and CDR2 is SYGVKD. The CDR3 runs 15 residues. CDR3 sequence reads: CAISEDRGIGTEAFF. The CDR3 DNA sequence: TGTGCCATCAGTGAGGACAGGGGTATAGGCACTGAAGCTTTCTTT.

The table lists this clone with a few counts. The chain joins TRBV28 to TRBJ1-6, with 7 bases lining up with TRBD1. Trimming cost V 6 bases and J 0 bases; bases outside gene matches: 5. The CDR3 extends over 16 amino acids. CDR1 is MDHEN, CDR2 SYDVKM, per germline. Written as DNA, the CDR3 is TGTGCCAGCAGCCCACCAGGGGGCTCCTATAATTCACCCCTCCACTTT. This encodes CASSPPGGSYNSPLHF.

V usage is TRBV15 and J usage is TRBJ2-4, with D uncertain. Germline V gives CDR1 LNHNV, CDR2 YYDKDF (reference sequence). The CDR3 has 15 residues. Trimming shortened V by 0 bases and J by 3 bases, and 9 bases separated the two germline ends. CDR3 bases: TGTGCCACCAGCAGAGATCGGGCAGGCAAAAACATTCAGTACTTC. The encoded protein is CATSRDRAGKNIQYF. Full variable domain (remainder filled in from reference TRBV15 and TRBJ2-4): DAMVIQNPRYQVTQFGKPVTLSCSQTLNHNVMYWYQQKSSQAPKLLFHYYDKDFNNEADTPDNFQSRRPNTSFCFLDIRSPGLGDTAMYLCATSRDRAGKNIQYFGAGTRLSVL.

The chain uses TRBV28 and TRBJ1-5, with D maybe TRBD1 (6 bases). The germline V gene has CDR1 MDHEN and CDR2 SYDVKM. CDR3 length: 15 residues. Trimming shortened V by 6 bases and J by 4 bases, and 16 bases separated the two germline ends. CDR3 region: CASSHDRLGNQPQHF. CDR3 sequence (DNA): TGTGCCAGCAGCCATGACAGGTTGGGGAATCAGCCCCAGCATTTT. Together with reference TRBV28 and TRBJ1-5, the CDR3 gives the full variable domain: DVKVTQSSRYLVKRTGEKVFLECVQDMDHENMFWYRQDPGLGLRLIYFSYDVKMKEKGDIPEGYSVSREKKERFSLILESASTNQTSMYLCASSHDRLGNQPQHFGDGTRLSIL.

This chain connects TRBV25-1 to TRBJ1-1; TRBD1 might be the D (6 bases). This CDR3 is 13 amino acids long. V was shortened by 3 bases and J by 11 bases, with 16 bases between the two germline ends. CDR1 and CDR2 (germline): MGHDK, SYGVNS. The CDR3 loop is CASSDRPGAKAFF. The CDR3 bases are TGTGCCAGCAGTGATCGACCGGGGGCTAAGGCTTTCTTT.

The chain couples TRBV30 to TRBJ2-1; 7 bases agree with TRBD1. Germline trimming cut 2 bases from V and 7 bases from J; bases unmatched to any gene: 5. This CDR3 is built from 13 residues. Germline CDR1 and CDR2: GTSNPN and SVGIG (reference sequence). The CDR3 sequence: CAWSPGGHNEQFF. The CDR3 DNA reads TGTGCCTGGAGTCCAGGGGGTCATAATGAGCAGTTCTTC. The full variable domain, its missing parts supplied by reference TRBV30 and TRBJ2-1, is SQTIHQWPATLVQPVGSPLSLECTVEGTSNPNLYWYRQAAGRGLQLLFYSVGIGQISSEVPQNLSASRPQDRQFILSSKKLLLSDSGFYLCAWSPGGHNEQFFGPGTRLTVL.

The chain joins TRBV5-1 to TRBJ2-7, with 9 bases lining up with TRBD1. J gave up 6 bases and V 1 base, and 8 bases lay outside the gene matches. This CDR3 spans 15 amino acids. From germline, CDR1 is SGHRS and CDR2 YFSETQ. CDR3 sequence: CASSLSIQGAGEQYF. CDR3 in DNA: TGCGCCAGCAGCTTGAGCATACAGGGGGCGGGCGAGCAGTACTTC.

This rearrangement joins TRBV5-1 to TRBJ1-2, with 7 bases lining up with TRBD1. This CDR3 is built from 16 residues. The germline V gene has CDR1 SGHRS and CDR2 YFSETQ. V lost 4 bases to trimming and J lost 2 bases; unmatched junction nucleotides: 11. Here the CDR3 DNA reads TGCGCCAGCAGCCCCAGACTCCAGGGGGGGAACTATGGCTACACCTTC. This gives the protein CASSPRLQGGNYGYTF. Drawing the rest from reference TRBV5-1 and TRBJ1-2, the complete variable domain is KAGVTQTPRYLIKTRGQQVTLSCSPISGHRSVSWYQQTPGQGLQFLFEYFSETQRNKGNFPGRFSGRQFSNSRSEMNVSTLELGDSALYLCASSPRLQGGNYGYTFGSGTRLTVV.

The chain links TRBV10-3 to TRBJ2-3; the match to TRBD1 covers 7 bases. Germline V CDR1 and CDR2: ENHRY, SYGVKD. Trimming cost V 7 bases and J 4 bases; bases outside gene matches: 5. The CDR3 has 13 amino acids. CDR3 region: CAIKLGGADTQYF. CDR3 nucleotides: TGTGCCATCAAATTAGGGGGCGCAGATACGCAGTATTTT.

The chain has TRBV12-5 and TRBJ1-1; D is ambiguous. Germline values: CDR1 LGHNT, CDR2 FRNRAP. The CDR3 consists of 13 residues. The ends were cut back, 1 base at V and 4 bases at J, with 7 bases in the middle. The CDR3 DNA follows: TGTGCTAGTGGTTTGGAACCCGGCACTGAAGCTTTCTTT. Translated: CASGLEPGTEAFF.

V usage is TRBV6-1 and J usage is TRBJ1-1; possible D gene TRBD1, 5 bases. Trimming pared 3 bases from V and 0 bases from J, leaving 11 bases between. From germline, CDR1 is MNHNS and CDR2 SASEGT. The CDR3 loop spans 15 amino acids. CDR3 residues: CASSDHGTLNTEAFF. CDR3 sequence (DNA): TGTGCCAGCAGTGATCATGGGACGCTGAACACTGAAGCTTTCTTT.

The chain joins TRBV30 to TRBJ1-5; no clear D gene. Trimming shortened V by 6 bases and J by 1 base, and 19 bases separated the two germline ends. The length of the CDR3 is 16 residues. The germline CDR1 and CDR2 sequences are GTSNPN and SVGIG (reference sequence). The CDR3: CACIAASSVSNQPQHF. Here the CDR3 DNA reads TGTGCCTGTATAGCAGCCTCTTCAGTGAGCAATCAGCCCCAGCATTTT.

V and J are TRBV6-5 and TRBJ1-4; D unclear. The CDR3 length is 15 residues. Germline CDR1 is MNHEY and CDR2 is SVGAGI. V was shortened by 2 bases and J by 4 bases, with 11 bases between the two germline ends. The CDR3 nucleotides read TGTGCCAGCAGTTACCGGGCCGCCGATAATGAAAAACTGTTTTTT. Its protein is CASSYRAADNEKLFF.

As to this clone: The CDR3 end shows no conserved phenylalanine or tryptophan, and so a read error is likely. The DNA is left out, because the CDR3 cannot be placed on it with certainty; the CDR3 is given as TCRdb lists it. The V call is TRBV6-1, the J call TRBJ1-1; the table's TRBD1 call for D was not verified on the DNA. CDR1 and CDR2 from the germline V gene are MNHNS and SASEGT. Termini included, the CDR3 measures 12 amino acids. CDR3 residues: CASRKGDRVRLS.

This chain uses TRBV6-5 with TRBJ2-7; 7 positions match TRBD2. Germline V lookup: CDR1 MNHEY, CDR2 SVGAGI. V was pared by 3 bases and J by 2 bases, with 4 bases of the junction left unmatched. The length of the CDR3 is 14 residues. The CDR3: CASSYKGTTYEQYF. CDR3 nucleotide sequence: TGTGCCAGCAGTTATAAGGGGACTACCTACGAGCAGTACTTC.

This clone was found a few times. This chain uses TRBV7-8 with TRBJ1-2; 8 nucleotides agree with TRBD1. Trimming cost V 1 base and J 8 bases; bases outside gene matches: 15. CDR1 and CDR2 from the germline V gene are SGHVS and FQNEAQ. The CDR3 runs to 17 residues. CDR3 sequence reads: CASSLDSRTGNRGGYTF. CDR3 DNA sequence: TGTGCCAGCAGCTTAGATTCTCGGACAGGGAACAGGGGCGGCTACACCTTC.

The chain uses TRBV7-9 and TRBJ2-1; 13 bases fit TRBD2. Trimming cost V 5 bases and J 8 bases; bases outside gene matches: 6. CDR1 and CDR2 (germline): SEHNR, FQNEAQ (reference sequence). The CDR3 sequence is 15 residues long. The CDR3 DNA reads TGTGCCAGCAGCCCGGGGACTAGCGGGGTAGATGAGCAGTTCTTC. Translated: CASSPGTSGVDEQFF.

The chain links TRBV7-9 to TRBJ1-1; a possible D gene is TRBD1 (6 bases). CDR1 and CDR2 (germline): SEHNR, FQNEAQ (reference sequence). The CDR3 has 17 residues. V was cut by 1 base and J by 1 base, with 16 bases left in between. The CDR3: CASSLGRNRDANTEAFF. The CDR3 DNA reads TGTGCCAGCAGCTTAGGCCGCAACAGGGACGCGAACACTGAAGCTTTCTTT.

The V gene is TRBV7-8, the J gene TRBJ2-7; 9 nucleotides line up with TRBD2. CDR3 length: 16 residues. With V trimmed by 5 bases and J by 2 bases, 10 bases remained unmatched. CDR1 is SGHVS and CDR2 is FQNEAQ in the germline V gene. The CDR3: CASSPRSSGITYEQYF. The CDR3 nucleotides read TGTGCCAGCAGCCCCCGGTCTAGCGGGATCACCTACGAGCAGTACTTC.

The rearrangement uses TRBV7-3 and TRBJ1-3, with 7 positions matching TRBD1. This CDR3 region has 15 residues. CDR1 is SGHTA and CDR2 is FQGTGA in the germline V gene. Trimming removed 3 bases from V and 4 bases from J; junction bases left unmatched: 6. As DNA, the CDR3 is TGTGCCAGCAGCTTGGGGGACAGCGGAGGAAACACCATATATTTT. Translation gives CASSLGDSGGNTIYF.